One and the same sample provided the 8 T cell receptor beta chains below, sequenced in a study of blood T cell repertoires in COVID-19. Sequenced by immunoSEQ multiplex PCR; TCRdb stores in-frame clones only, minus some. This sample has around 67,000 clones, with about three quarters found just once. The sequenced sample consisted of peripheral blood. These receptors originate from a woman in her 70s with acute or convalescent COVID-19.

V and J are TRBV6-1 and TRBJ2-1, with TRBD2 identical over 7 bases. V was clipped by 2 bases and J by 12 bases; unmatched bases: 4. The CDR3 sequence is 12 residues long. The germline V gene encodes CDR1 MNHNS and CDR2 SASEGT. The CDR3 loop is CASSERTSGQFF. The DNA of the CDR3 is TGTGCCAGCAGTGAAAGGACTAGTGGGCAGTTCTTC.

This chain connects TRBV9 to TRBJ2-2; D may be TRBD1 (5 bases). Trimming cost V 4 bases and J 1 base, with 14 bases left between them. The CDR3 loop spans 16 amino acids. Germline V CDR1 and CDR2: SGDLS, YYNGEE. CDR3 DNA: TGTGCCAGCAGCCCGCGAGGACATAAGAACACCGGGGAGCTGTTTTTT. It is translated as CASSPRGHKNTGELFF.

J is TRBJ1-2 and V is TRBV2; TRBD1 matches 7 bases. The CDR3 extends over 13 amino acids. CDR1 is SNHLY, CDR2 FYNNEI, per germline. Unmatched junction bases numbered 8, after V lost 5 bases and J lost 8 bases. The CDR3 region is CASSPDRLRGYTF. The CDR3 region has the DNA TGTGCCAGCAGTCCGGACAGGCTTAGGGGCTACACCTTC.

The count of this clone is one. The chain joins TRBV15 to TRBJ2-1; D is unclear. V was trimmed by 2 bases and J by 2 bases, leaving 7 bases between them. This CDR3 is 14 amino acids long. CDR1 and CDR2 (germline): LNHNV, YYDKDF (reference sequence). This chain's CDR3 is CATSRPDTYNEQFF. CDR3 nucleotides: TGTGCCACCAGCAGACCTGACACCTACAATGAGCAGTTCTTC.

The chain employs TRBV12-3 or TRBV12-4 and TRBJ1-5; D is unclear. This CDR3 spans 13 amino acids. Trimming took 3 bases from V and 4 from J, leaving 7 bases between them. The CDR3 sequence: CASSFSENQPQHF. The CDR3 nucleotides read TGTGCCAGCAGTTTTTCAGAAAATCAGCCCCAGCATTTT.

This clone was seen once. The chain carries TRBV19 and TRBJ2-2; TRBD1 agrees at 10 bases. The CDR3 consists of 15 residues. The V gene end was trimmed by 6 bases and the J gene end by 5 bases; junction bases not matched to a gene: 6. Germline CDR1 reads LNHDA; CDR2 reads SQIVND (reference sequence). CDR3 nucleotide sequence: TGTGCCAGTAGCCGACAGGGGGCAGGAACCGGGGAGCTGTTTTTT. Residues: CASSRQGAGTGELFF.

The genes are TRBV11-3 and TRBJ2-3, with a tentative D call TRBD1 (6 bases). This CDR3 spans 15 amino acids. The germline CDR1 and CDR2 sequences are SGHNT and YENEEA. The V end lost 4 bases, the J end lost 1 base, and 12 bases lay between the germline ends. In nucleotides, the CDR3 is TGTGCCAGCAGCTCCGGACAGTCTGGCACAGATACGCAGTATTTT. Translating gives CASSSGQSGTDTQYF.

This chain uses TRBV12-3 or TRBV12-4 with TRBJ1-1; no clear D gene. This CDR3 comprises 13 residues. V was trimmed by 1 base and J by 5 bases, leaving 8 bases between them. CDR3 bases: TGTGCCAGCAGTTTAGAGGGAGGGACTGAAGCTTTCTTT. Its protein product is CASSLEGGTEAFF.